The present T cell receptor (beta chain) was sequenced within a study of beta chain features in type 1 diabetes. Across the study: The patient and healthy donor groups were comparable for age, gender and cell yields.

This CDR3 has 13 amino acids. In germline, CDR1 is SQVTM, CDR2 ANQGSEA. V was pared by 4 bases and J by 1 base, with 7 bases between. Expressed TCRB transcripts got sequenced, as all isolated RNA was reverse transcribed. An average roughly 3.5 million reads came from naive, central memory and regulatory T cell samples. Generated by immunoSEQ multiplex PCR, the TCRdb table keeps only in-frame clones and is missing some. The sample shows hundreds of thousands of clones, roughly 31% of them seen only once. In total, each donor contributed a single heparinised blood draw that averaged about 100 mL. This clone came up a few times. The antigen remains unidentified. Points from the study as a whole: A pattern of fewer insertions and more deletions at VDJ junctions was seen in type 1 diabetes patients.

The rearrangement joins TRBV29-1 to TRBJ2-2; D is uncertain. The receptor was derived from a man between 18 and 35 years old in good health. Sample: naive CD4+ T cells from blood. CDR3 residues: CSVGTRNTGELFF. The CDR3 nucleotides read TGCAGCGTTGGGACCCGGAACACCGGGGAGCTGTTTTTT.